This T cell receptor beta chain was found in a study of blood T cells in healthy people across ages. The study's findings and limits: Unknown CMV status may confound age-related changes in expanded clones.

To note about this clonotype: Its matching antigen is unknown.

CDR1 is MGHRA, CDR2 YSYEKL, per germline. V dropped 2 bases and J dropped 4; count of bases not matched to a gene: 6. The CDR3 contains 16 residues. Using a J-beta primer mix together with a sample-barcoded 5' primer, a second PCR was run for roughly 7 to 11 cycles. MiXCR, applied by TCRdb to the 5' RACE reads, yields one record per CDR3 protein. The sample holds 1,300,000 or so distinct CDR3 sequences, approximately 59% seen once. PBMCs, at least 6.5 million per sample, were isolated. The sequence was obtained from a man younger than 35 in good health. Sample: blood. The chain recombines TRBV4-1 with TRBJ1-2; 11 nucleotides match TRBD1. The CDR3 loop reads CASSQTRGQGGYGYTF. CDR3 bases: TGCGCCAGCAGCCAAACCCGGGGACAGGGGGGCTATGGCTACACCTTC.